This entry features one T cell receptor (beta chain) sequence. No antigen is known for it. With V trimmed by 2 bases and J by 3 bases, 2 bases remained unmatched. The CDR3 has 16 residues. Germline CDR1 is LGHNA and CDR2 is YNFKEQ. TCRdb keeps only in-frame clones here, not all; method: immunoSEQ multiplex PCR. The sample lists 55,000 to 70,000 clones, approximately 90% occurring once. These data belong to a study of graft-versus-host responses after intestinal transplantation. Across the study: Transplant recipients had multivisceral, liver-intestinal, or isolated intestinal grafts. Induction with anti-thymocyte globulin, then tacrolimus and steroids for about 3 years, was given to all recipients.

Whole-study results and caveats: High graft-versus-host to host-versus-graft T cell clonal ratios marked allografts of patients with graft-donor macrochimerism.

The receptor's source is a human patient who received an intestinal transplant, so some T cells may come from the graft donor. Sequencing was performed on PBMCs, taken 118 days after intestinal transplantation. This chain links TRBV4-2 with TRBJ2-2; 11 nucleotides line up with TRBD2. CDR3 sequence: CASSQLAGGYTGELFF. The CDR3 bases are TGTGCCAGCAGCCAACTAGCGGGAGGTTACACCGGGGAGCTGTTTTTT.